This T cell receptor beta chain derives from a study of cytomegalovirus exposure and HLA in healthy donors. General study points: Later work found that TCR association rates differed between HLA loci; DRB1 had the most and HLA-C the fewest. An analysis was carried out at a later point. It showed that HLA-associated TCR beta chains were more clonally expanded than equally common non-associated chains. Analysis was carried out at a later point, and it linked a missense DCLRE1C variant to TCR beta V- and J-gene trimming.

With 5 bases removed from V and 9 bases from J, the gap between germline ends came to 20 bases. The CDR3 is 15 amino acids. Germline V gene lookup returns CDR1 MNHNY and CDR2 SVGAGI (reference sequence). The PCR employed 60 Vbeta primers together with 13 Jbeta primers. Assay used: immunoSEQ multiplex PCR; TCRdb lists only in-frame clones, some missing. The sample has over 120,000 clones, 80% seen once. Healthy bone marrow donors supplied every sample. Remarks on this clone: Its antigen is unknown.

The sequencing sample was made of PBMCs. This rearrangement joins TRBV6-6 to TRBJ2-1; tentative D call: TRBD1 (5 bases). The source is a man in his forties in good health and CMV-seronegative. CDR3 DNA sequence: TGTGCCAGCAGTGCAGGGTCCTTAGGTGTGGGTGAGCAGTTCTTC. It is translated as CASSAGSLGVGEQFF.